These 30 T cell receptor beta chains came from one sample sequenced in a study of T-cell reconstitution after alpha-beta-depleted transplantation in children. During its preparation, the TCRbeta library received unique molecular identifiers. MiXCR, run by TCRdb on the PCR reads, gives a single entry per CDR3 protein. The sample yields around 71,000 distinct CDR3 sequences, 5.5% to 7.5% seen once. Sequenced here: PBMCs from the stem cell graft donor, sampled from the stem cell graft. These receptors were taken from a human donor who donated a stem cell graft to a child with acute lymphoblastic leukemia.

This clonotype was counted at least ten times. This sequence joins TRBV10-3 and TRBJ2-7; TRBD1 agrees at 9 bases. V trimming: 5 bases; J trimming: 1 base; junction bases outside the gene matches: 3. Germline V CDR1 and CDR2: ENHRY, SYGVKD. The length of the CDR3 is 14 residues. CDR3 DNA sequence: TGTGCCATCAGTACAGGGGGCGCGTCCTACGAGCAGTACTTC. Encoded protein: CAISTGGASYEQYF.

V usage is TRBV7-9 and J usage is TRBJ2-3, with 11 nucleotides matching TRBD2. V was pared by 7 bases and J by 4 bases, with 7 bases of the junction left unmatched. From germline, CDR1 is SEHNR and CDR2 FQNEAQ (reference sequence). The CDR3 runs 15 residues. CDR3 DNA: TGTGCCAGCATCTCACTAGCGGGAGTTCCAGATACGCAGTATTTT. It codes for CASISLAGVPDTQYF.

This clonotype has ten or more counts. This chain connects TRBV20-1 to TRBJ1-2; 8 nucleotides line up with TRBD1. CDR3 length: 15 residues. Germline CDR1 DFQATT, CDR2 SNEGSKA (reference sequence). The V and J ends lost 0 bases and 2 bases, in that order; junction bases with no gene match: 5. The CDR3 loop reads CSARDRQGANYGYTF. The CDR3 DNA sequence: TGCAGTGCTAGAGATAGGCAGGGGGCAAACTATGGCTACACCTTC.

This clonotype was found a few times. The J gene is TRBJ2-1, the V gene TRBV6-1, with a weak D call TRBD2 (7 bases). Germline V gives CDR1 MNHNS, CDR2 SASEGT. There are 16 residues in the CDR3. Trimming pared 2 bases from V and 1 base from J, leaving 12 bases between. The CDR3 DNA is TGTGCCAGCAGTGAATTAGGGGGGGCGTCCTACAATGAGCAGTTCTTC. As protein: CASSELGGASYNEQFF.

There are a few counts of this clonotype. V gene TRBV7-8 combines with J gene TRBJ2-5; 7 bases are a match to TRBD1. CDR1 is SGHVS and CDR2 is FQNEAQ in the germline V gene. Trimming took 5 bases from V and 2 from J; bases not matched to a gene: 8. CDR3 size: 15 residues. CDR3 sequence: CASSRLQGLQETQYF. The CDR3 DNA reads as TGTGCCAGCAGCCGTTTACAGGGGCTACAAGAGACCCAGTACTTC.

This clonotype has a count of ten or more. The chain joins TRBV12-3 or TRBV12-4 to TRBJ1-1; D perhaps matches TRBD1 (5 bases). V shed 5 bases and J shed 1 base, with 8 bases lying between them. The length of the CDR3 is 13 residues. The CDR3 here is CASSEQENTEAFF. DNA for the CDR3: TGTGCCAGCAGTGAACAGGAGAACACTGAAGCTTTCTTT.

The chain joins TRBV19 to TRBJ2-1; D may be TRBD1 or TRBD2 (5 bases each). The germline V and J ends were trimmed by 1 base and 6 bases, with 13 bases remaining between them. The CDR3 is 15 amino acids. The germline V gene has CDR1 LNHDA and CDR2 SQIVND (reference sequence). This chain's CDR3 is CASSIVDSGGNEQFF. In DNA form, the CDR3 reads TGTGCCAGTAGTATAGTCGACAGTGGGGGCAATGAGCAGTTCTTC.

This clonotype was seen a handful of times. The chain joins TRBV27 to TRBJ2-5, with D tentatively TRBD1 (5 bases). The CDR3 spans 14 residues. Germline CDR1 and CDR2: MNHEY and SMNVEV (reference sequence). Trimming pared 5 bases from V and 0 bases from J, leaving 10 bases between. CDR3 DNA sequence: TGTGCCAGCAGTGGTAGACAGTACCAAGAGACCCAGTACTTC. It encodes CASSGRQYQETQYF.

This clonotype was counted at least ten times. The rearrangement joins TRBV12-3 or TRBV12-4 to TRBJ1-1; 7 bases map to TRBD1. This CDR3 spans 13 amino acids. Trimming at V came to 11 bases and at J to 8 bases, leaving 14 bases not matched to a gene. CDR3 nucleotide sequence: TGTGCCGGTAGGGACAGACAACACTCGGAAGCTTTCTTT. Residues: CAGRDRQHSEAFF.

In this sample, this clonotype turned up a few times. The rearrangement links TRBV5-5 to TRBJ2-7, with D possibly being TRBD1 (5 bases). The V end was cut by 4 bases, the J end by 4 bases, with 18 bases between. Germline V gene sequence: CDR1 SGHKS, CDR2 YYEKEE (reference sequence). The CDR3 extends over 15 amino acids. This CDR3 is CASSIRQILRYEQYF. In DNA, the CDR3 is TGTGCCAGCAGCATTCGACAGATTCTACGATACGAGCAGTACTTC.

Points on this clonotype: A read error may produce the germline difference seen at one junction end. The chain employs TRBV20-1 and TRBJ1-2; 8 bases fit TRBD1. The CDR3 has 16 amino acids. Germline values: CDR1 DFQATT, CDR2 SNEGSKA (reference sequence). The CDR3 loop is CSARGPTRTGNFGYTF. The CDR3 coding sequence is TGCAGTGCTAGGGGACCGACCAGGACAGGGAACTTTGGCTACACCTTC.

The chain couples TRBV4-1 to TRBJ1-4, with D possibly being TRBD1 (5 bases). The germline V gene has CDR1 MGHRA and CDR2 YSYEKL. The CDR3 has 18 amino acids. V gave up 0 bases and J gave up 0 bases, with 14 bases separating them. This CDR3 reads CASSQDRGRAATNEKLFF. CDR3 coding DNA: TGCGCCAGCAGCCAAGATCGTGGCAGGGCCGCAACTAATGAAAAACTGTTTTTT.

This clonotype was detected only a few times. J is TRBJ2-7 and V is TRBV28; 8 nucleotides agree with TRBD2. The V gene end was trimmed by 5 bases and the J gene end by 6 bases; junction bases not matched to a gene: 6. The CDR3 consists of 13 residues. Germline CDR1 reads MDHEN; CDR2 reads SYDVKM. CDR3 nucleotides: TGTGCCAGCAGTAGCGGGGGAATGCGCGAGCAGTACTTC. Amino acid sequence: CASSSGGMREQYF.

This clonotype was recorded at least ten times. This chain joins TRBV9 and TRBJ1-2; 7 nucleotides line up with TRBD1. The V gene end was trimmed by 1 base and the J gene end by 11 bases; junction bases not matched to a gene: 11. The CDR3 runs to 14 residues. Germline V gives CDR1 SGDLS, CDR2 YYNGEE. CDR3: CASSVTPSTGNYTF. The CDR3 region has the DNA TGTGCCAGCAGCGTAACTCCCTCGACAGGGAATTACACCTTC.

The chain's CDR3 is CASSLAHDEKLFF. The CDR3, as DNA: TGCGCCAGCAGCTTGGCACATGATGAAAAACTGTTTTTT. The J gene is TRBJ1-4, the V gene TRBV5-1; D is undetermined. V lost 0 bases to trimming and J lost 6 bases, with 6 bases between them. Germline V gene data show CDR1 as SGHRS and CDR2 as YFSETQ. This CDR3 spans 13 amino acids.

This clonotype was counted at least ten times. The chain combines TRBV12-3 or TRBV12-4 with TRBJ2-3; TRBD1 matches 8 bases. CDR3 length: 15 residues. Trimming took 7 bases from V and 4 from J; bases not matched to a gene: 10. The CDR3 DNA follows: TGTGCCAGCAAACAGGGCAGGGGGCGTGCAGATACGCAGTATTTT. Amino acid sequence: CASKQGRGRADTQYF.

This clonotype was seen more than once but under ten times. As DNA, the CDR3 is TGTGCCAGCAGTGACGCGGGACAGAACACTGGGGCCAACGTCCTGACTTTC. It yields the protein CASSDAGQNTGANVLTF. The rearrangement uses TRBV2 and TRBJ2-6; TRBD1 might be the D (7 bases). Germline V CDR1 and CDR2: SNHLY, FYNNEI. The germline V and J ends were trimmed by 3 bases and 2 bases, with 14 bases remaining between them. This CDR3 is 17 amino acids long.

The table lists this clonotype with a few counts. The chain carries TRBV4-2 and TRBJ2-7; D is unresolved. Trimming took off 2 bases at V and 13 bases at J, with 15 bases between the two ends. Germline V gene data show CDR1 as LGHNA and CDR2 as YNFKEQ. This CDR3 spans 12 amino acids. In DNA form, the CDR3 reads TGTGCCAGCAGCCAAAGGATGGGGATTCTATACTTC. It specifies CASSQRMGILYF.

This clonotype was seen many times. The V gene is TRBV7-2, the J gene TRBJ2-3, with TRBD2 matching over 12 bases. This CDR3 comprises 16 residues. V gave up 7 bases and J gave up 5 bases; unmatched junction bases: 10. CDR1 and CDR2 (germline): SGHTA, FQGNSA. CDR3 amino acids: CASTQILAGGLDTQYF. Here the CDR3 DNA reads TGTGCCAGCACCCAGATACTAGCGGGGGGCCTAGATACGCAGTATTTT. The complete variable domain, with remaining parts taken from reference TRBV7-2 and TRBJ2-3, reads GAGVSQSPSNKVTEKGKDVELRCDPISGHTALYWYRQSLGQGLEFLIYFQGNSAPDKSGLPSDRFSAERTGGSVSTLTIQRTQQEDSAVYLCASTQILAGGLDTQYFGPGTRLTVL.

The V and J genes are TRBV5-1 and TRBJ2-5, with D possibly TRBD1 on 6 matching bases. Trimming took 1 base from V and 1 from J, leaving 11 bases between them. Looked up from germline, CDR1 is SGHRS and CDR2 is YFSETQ. The CDR3 contains 15 residues. CDR3 loop: CASSLSGQTQETQYF. CDR3 coding DNA: TGCGCCAGCAGCTTGAGTGGACAGACCCAAGAGACCCAGTACTTC.

Ten or more counts support this clonotype. The J gene is TRBJ2-4, the V gene TRBV6-1, with 8 bases identical to TRBD1. The CDR3 spans 13 residues. V shed 6 bases, J shed 7 bases, and the junction held 5 bases outside the gene matches. Germline CDR1 MNHNS, CDR2 SASEGT. CDR3 DNA sequence: TGTGCCAGCAGGGGACAGGATAGGAACATTCAGTACTTC. It encodes CASRGQDRNIQYF.

In its sample, this clonotype was seen many times. V and J are TRBV5-1 and TRBJ2-2, with a tentative D call TRBD1 (6 bases). CDR3 length equals 16 residues. V lost 3 bases and J lost 1, with 13 bases in between. Germline assignment: CDR1 SGHRS and CDR2 YFSETQ. The CDR3 sequence is CASSSTGPQNTGELFF. The CDR3 DNA is TGCGCCAGCAGCTCCACAGGGCCCCAGAACACCGGGGAGCTGTTTTTT.

Comment on this clonotype: A read error may explain this, as a much larger clone is one base away. The V gene is TRBV5-1, the J gene TRBJ2-5, with a weak D call TRBD2 (6 bases). V lost 3 bases and J 4 bases, leaving 16 bases between the germline ends. The CDR3 sequence is 15 residues long. Germline CDR1 reads SGHRS; CDR2 reads YFSETQ. The CDR3 DNA follows: TGCGCCAGCAGCTCGGGACTCCAAGCGAGAGAGACCCAGTACTTC. Encoded protein: CASSSGLQARETQYF.

This clonotype was recorded many times. The CDR3 loop reads CASSQEADGLGSYEQYF. The CDR3 DNA reads as TGCGCCAGCAGCCAAGAGGCGGATGGGTTAGGCTCCTACGAGCAGTACTTC. The chain joins TRBV4-3 to TRBJ2-7; D remains unclear. This CDR3 comprises 17 residues. V lost 0 bases to trimming and J lost 0 bases, with 15 bases between them. In germline, CDR1 is LGHNA, CDR2 YSLEER.

This clonotype was seen repeatedly, ten times or more. The V gene is TRBV21-1, the J gene TRBJ2-3; the table's D gene call, TRBD2, was not cross checked with the DNA. TRBV21-1 is a listed pseudogene. This CDR3 spans 15 amino acids. The CDR3 reads CASQGGRDSAGTQYF. The DNA for the CDR3 is TGTGCCAGCCAGGGAGGCAGGGATAGTGCTGGTACGCAGTATTTT.

This clonotype showed up many times. V usage is TRBV20-1 and J usage is TRBJ1-1; the D is unclear. The germline gives CDR1 DFQATT, CDR2 SNEGSKA (reference sequence). This CDR3 is built from 14 residues. Trimming took off 1 base at V and 1 base at J, with 10 bases between the two ends. The CDR3 DNA follows: TGCAGTGCTAGAGTTGGGGAGTCGAACACTGAAGCTTTCTTT. As protein: CSARVGESNTEAFF.

In this sample, this clonotype turned up many times. The chain uses TRBV5-1 and TRBJ2-5, with D tentatively TRBD2 (6 bases). This CDR3 contains 15 residues. Germline V lookup: CDR1 SGHRS, CDR2 YFSETQ. V lost 0 bases to trimming and J lost 1 base, with 10 bases between them. The CDR3 nucleotides read TGCGCCAGCAGCTTGGGCGGGGCCCTCCAAGAGACCCAGTACTTC. Its translation is CASSLGGALQETQYF.

This clonotype has just a few counts. The rearrangement uses TRBV5-1 and TRBJ2-7, with TRBD2 matching 7 bases. Germline V gene lookup returns CDR1 SGHRS and CDR2 YFSETQ. V dropped 4 bases and J dropped 2; count of bases not matched to a gene: 15. CDR3 length: 17 residues. The CDR3 region has the DNA TGCGCCAGCAGCAGGTCGTCTAGCGGCTCGCAAGCCTACGAGCAGTACTTC. As protein: CASSRSSSGSQAYEQYF.

This clonotype appeared a few times. V is TRBV11-1 and J is TRBJ1-2; weak D call: TRBD1 (6 bases). This CDR3 spans 14 amino acids. Trimming cost V 2 bases and J 4 bases, with 11 bases left between them. Looked up from germline, CDR1 is SGHAT and CDR2 is FQDESV (reference sequence). Here the CDR3 DNA reads TGTGCCAGCAGCTTAATCGGGGGCGGCTATGGCTACACCTTC. Its translation is CASSLIGGGYGYTF.

This clonotype was recorded many times. The rearrangement uses TRBV5-6 and TRBJ2-7; 10 nucleotides align to TRBD1. This CDR3 is built from 16 residues. CDR1 is SGHDT, CDR2 YYEEEE, per germline. With 4 bases clipped from V and 4 bases from J, the junction kept 11 bases outside the gene matches. The CDR3, as DNA: TGTGCCAGCAGCCCATACCTGGACAGGGGGGTTTACGAGCAGTACTTC. Translated: CASSPYLDRGVYEQYF.